A single TCR beta chain is shown here with its context. Its antigen specificity is not known. No clone much larger than this one lies a single base away; base qualities are absent. TCR CDR3 regions were amplified from genomic DNA by multiplex PCR using the deep immunoSEQ assay. Extracted genomic DNA from each cell subset was distributed evenly across all wells of several immunoSEQ 96-well plates, and each plate was treated as a replicate. For sorted subsets, roughly 200 ng of genomic DNA, equivalent to around 29,000 T cell genomes, went into each replicate PCR. Purified libraries were quantified with a Qubit 3.0 fluorometer, sized on a Bioanalyzer 2100, and re-quantified with the KAPA Library Quantification kit. Every immunoSEQ 96-well plate was sequenced on a dedicated single-read 150-cycle Illumina NextSeq 550 flow cell. Turning to the authors' computational methods: Because the immunoSEQ output held only junctional sequences and lacked quality scores, the filtering could not match the filtering applied to full-length reads. Sequences were annotated with PyIR, a Python wrapper for IgBLAST v1.9, and V/J genes and CDR3 were assigned using IMGT germline references. Any read was removed if the V/J assignment was weak (E-value above 1e-6), the CDR3 was missing, or the read contained stop codons, out-of-frame junctions, or ambiguous translated residues. V3J clonotypes were defined by identical inferred V gene, J gene, and CDR3 amino acid sequence. Percentage overlap between repertoires was computed as shared unique clonotypes divided by the size of the smaller repertoire. Repertoire richness was assessed with RTK rarefaction, the Chao1 estimator, and Recon v2.1 estimates of unobserved clonotypes. OLGA was used to compute generation probabilities for all TCRbeta clonotypes that the gDNA method yielded from a handful of donors. As stored in TCRdb, this immuneACCESS dataset retains in-frame rearrangements with V and J assigned. A fraction of the clones does not appear; measured against another copy, unresolved V genes explain less than half of the discrepancy, and the remainder lacks a known reason. The V and J calls and the clone size are those of that table, but D and trimming were determined from the DNA. The sample table shows a few million clones, and about 93% are seen once. The top ten clones comprise approximately 1.6% of the sample.

These data originate in a study of shared clonotypes between healthy human individuals (dated by TCRdb to about 2020). The study in broad terms: Three men and two women, aged 18 to 49 years, made up the cohort. Different laboratories and diverse techniques were used to prepare libraries and sequence TCR repertoires, to increase sequencing depth and limit assay-specific biases. The study deeply sequenced blood TCR repertoires of about 5 healthy adults to estimate repertoire size and the extent of clonotype sharing between individuals. Each donor's leukapheresis produced roughly between about 0.85 and 10 billion PBMCs. Per donor, three plates each were used for CD4 naive and CD4 memory, two for CD8 naive, and one for CD8 memory.

Per the germline V gene, SGHRS is the CDR1 and YFSETQ is the CDR2. Cut back by 4 bases and 6 bases, the V and J ends lie 25 bases apart. From the cysteine through the phenylalanine, the CDR3 covers 18 amino acids. Only the CDR3 portion is preserved as DNA: 54 bases, with reading frame beginning at the first base. Points the paper makes about the study in general: Naive subsets generally had larger estimated clonotype richness than memory subsets. Pairwise subsampling indicated that sequencing depth was expected to affect the degree of clonotype sharing among donors. Compared with non-shared clonotypes, the clonotypes found in all four sorted-subset donors had higher generation probabilities. Sampling was restricted to blood, and TCR repertoires in tissue are likely to differ from TCR repertoires in blood. Because the study included only a small number of donors, the genetic and exposure-history diversity represented was limited. Incomplete sequencing was indicated by rarefaction of sorted-subset datasets, despite the large sequencing depth. When four donors were compared, the shared fraction of clonotypes was 5% to 6.5% for naive CD4, about 4% for naive CD8, roughly 2.5% for memory CD4, and 0.35% to 0.4% for memory CD8.

For the CD8 naive samples, CD45RO-negative cells were positively selected for CCR7, yielding a CD45RA+CCR7+ population from which TemRA cells were excluded. The donors were healthy, HIV-negative adults who had no recently reported acute infections or vaccinations. Every donor was a Caucasian adult living in Nashville, Tennessee, USA. Blood was collected by leukapheresis, and PBMCs were isolated by Ficoll-Histopaque density gradient centrifugation and then cryopreserved in liquid nitrogen vapor phase. Analytical flow cytometry was used to check the purity and quantity of every magnetically sorted T cell population. Genomic DNA was isolated from each sorted fraction and quantified by UV absorbance on a Nanodrop 2000c.

The receptor comes from a man aged 18 to 29 in good health. Some clones in this sample may be carry-over from other donors' samples. The sequence is built from TRBV5-1 and TRBJ2-2; tentative D gene TRBD2, with 6 bases matching. The source material was naive CD8+ T cells from PBMCs. The cell subset or site label for this specimen denotes: CD45RA+CCR7+. In nucleotides, the sequence is TGCGCCAGCAGCCTGAAATATAGCGGTTCATGGGAGGCCGGGGAGCTGTTTTTT. Translation gives CASSLKYSGSWEAGELFF. The full variable domain, completed from the reference TRBV5-1 and TRBJ2-2 proteins outside the CDR3, reads KAGVTQTPRYLIKTRGQQVTLSCSPISGHRSVSWYQQTPGQGLQFLFEYFSETQRNKGNFPGRFSGRQFSNSRSEMNVSTLELGDSALYLCASSLKYSGSWEAGELFFGEGSRLTVL.